This TCR beta chain derives from a study of T cell responses to AZD1222 COVID-19 vaccine (dated by TCRdb to the early 2020s). With regard to the full study: AZD1222 recipients whose second dose came at about 4 weeks and those whose second dose came at about 12 weeks were combined into one group, since spike-specific TCR depth and breadth did not differ between the two schedules. Trial participants were enrolled by age into subgroups of 18-55, 56-69 and 70-plus years, and around 140, 26 and 57 TCR-sequenced participants, respectively, were included in these subgroups. A total of 233 trial participants underwent TCR sequencing, of whom around 210 had received two doses of AZD1222 and some 26 had received two doses of the MenACWY control vaccine. What the authors observed across the whole study: Most participants were white British and females outnumbered males, and the authors suggested that clonal diversity may have been underestimated. A significant rise in spike-specific TCR breadth and depth was observed after two AZD1222 doses relative to day 0 and relative to MenACWY recipients. The whole spike protein was spanned by vaccine-associated CD4 TCRs, and dominant responses were seen in regions 160-218 and 743-854. Because no samples from the day 14 peak response were available, repertoires could be characterized only after the peak T cell response. Conclusions about previously exposed vaccinees are limited, since just a handful of AZD1222 recipients were seropositive for SARS-CoV-2 at baseline. Epitopes outside the regions mutated in the B.1.351 and B.1.1.7 variants were reportedly recognized by nearly half of the unique spike-specific TCRs. In the small 56-69-year group, the increase in depth fell short of significance, most likely because of low power.

V is shortened by 3 bases, J by 8 bases, and the region joining them spans 5 bases. Its CDR3 holds 11 amino acids, cysteine through phenylalanine. The retained sequence is limited to the CDR3, 33 bases, with the frame set at the first base. CDR1 and CDR2 (LNHDA, SQIVND) derive from the germline V gene (reference sequence). About this clone itself: Its cognate antigen has yet to be identified. Base qualities were left out, and no much larger clone turns up one base away.

The CDR3 regions of human TCRbeta chains were analyzed by immunosequencing. In the original analysis: Repertoire TCRs were matched against a reference library of SARS-CoV-2-specific TCRs generated with the MIRA antigen-specificity platform. Breadth was defined as the fraction of unique TCRs that were SARS-CoV-2-associated, and depth was defined as the fraction of total T cells that were SARS-CoV-2-associated. Using the MIRA data, each spike-specific TCR was assigned both to the spike region to which the TCR was reactive and to a CD4 or CD8 class. Log10-transformed breadth and depth values were compared by one-way ANOVA with Sidak's multiple comparisons tests. The table was pulled from immuneACCESS by TCRdb, which kept in-frame rearrangements only. Such tables lose some clones; where checked, under half of the loss comes from unresolved V genes, and the rest has no known cause. The V and J calls and clone size were taken over from that table, and D and trimming were inferred from the DNA. This sample comprises over 150,000 clones, around 92% of them detected only once. Of the sample, about 10% falls within the top ten clones.

Explained via the paper, the time point label denotes: baseline before first vaccination. Samples from vaccinated people were obtained from the UK trials COV001 and COV002, which included a single-blind randomized controlled phase 2/3 trial of AZD1222 (ChAdOx1 nCoV-19) in healthy adults. Trial participant PBMC samples were collected at day 0 and day 28 after the second dose for TCRbeta chain sequencing. This sequence originates from an adult in good health. This material consisted of peripheral blood, taken on day 0 of AZD1222 vaccination. The chain is encoded by TRBV19 joined to TRBJ1-3; matching of 5 bases hints at TRBD1 as the D gene. The CDR3 protein is CASSMTDTIYF. The DNA sequence reads TGTGCCAGTAGTATGACAGACACCATATATTTT.